The 10 T cell receptor beta chains reported below all come from one sample, sequenced in a study of CD8 T cells in ankylosing spondylitis. Whole-study findings and limits: Ankylosing spondylitis blood appeared to carry a characteristic TCR beta motif of several highly homologous variants.

TCRdb reprocessed the 5' RACE reads with MiXCR, giving one entry per CDR3 protein. The sample consists of about 210,000 distinct CDR3 sequences, just under 7.5% of them appearing once. Their recognized antigens are unknown. Sequenced input: blood, either unsorted or a sorted T cell fraction (not recorded which). These receptors came from a male donor with ankylosing spondylitis.

Ten or more counts support this clonotype. This chain joins TRBV27 and TRBJ2-1; TRBD1 aligns across 10 bases. Per germline, CDR1 MNHEY and CDR2 SMNVEV (reference sequence). J lost 5 bases, V lost 5 bases, and 9 bases had no gene match. The CDR3 is 16 amino acids. DNA for the CDR3: TGTGCCAGCAGTCTCGGACAGGGGGTTTTTCACAATGAGCAGTTCTTC. Its translation is CASSLGQGVFHNEQFF.

This clonotype was found a few times. This rearrangement joins TRBV6-5 to TRBJ2-7, with 7 bases lining up with TRBD1. Trimming took 6 bases from V and 6 from J; bases not matched to a gene: 5. The CDR3 runs to 12 residues. CDR1 and CDR2 from the germline V gene are MNHEY and SVGAGI. The CDR3 spells CASSQGEGEQYF. The CDR3 coding sequence is TGTGCCAGCAGCCAGGGGGAAGGCGAGCAGTACTTC.

In its sample, this clonotype was seen many times. The CDR3 protein is CASSLPTSGIRTDTQYF. DNA of the CDR3: TGTGCCAGCAGTTTGCCGACTAGCGGGATTCGTACAGATACGCAGTATTTT. The chain combines TRBV28 with TRBJ2-3; TRBD2 aligns across 11 bases. V was pared by 3 bases and J by 3 bases, with 8 bases of the junction left unmatched. This CDR3 is built from 17 residues. Germline CDR1 and CDR2: MDHEN and SYDVKM.

This clonotype was seen many times. J is TRBJ2-1 and V is TRBV7-9; TRBD2 agrees at 14 bases. The CDR3 runs to 17 residues. CDR1 is SEHNR, CDR2 FQNEAQ, per germline (reference sequence). The V segment lost 4 bases and the J segment 8 bases; nucleotides outside the gene matches: 10. CDR3 sequence: CASSSGTSGSMGDEQFF. Here the CDR3 DNA reads TGTGCCAGCAGCTCCGGGACTAGCGGGAGTATGGGGGATGAGCAGTTCTTC.

The chain couples TRBV7-9 to TRBJ2-1, with TRBD2 matching 7 bases. This CDR3 is 15 amino acids long. The J segment lost 6 bases and the V segment lost 5 bases, leaving 10 bases of the junction unmatched. Germline V gene lookup returns CDR1 SEHNR and CDR2 FQNEAQ (reference sequence). CDR3 nucleotides: TGTGCCAGCAGCCTGAGCGGGATCCTGGGCAATGAGCAGTTCTTC. Translating gives CASSLSGILGNEQFF.

This clonotype has at least ten counts. The J gene is TRBJ2-5, the V gene TRBV6-2 or TRBV6-3; D tentatively fits TRBD1 or TRBD2 (5 bases each). Trimming took off 3 bases at V and 5 bases at J, with 10 bases between the two ends. The CDR3 runs 13 residues. The germline V gene encodes CDR1 MNHEY and CDR2 SVGEGT. This CDR3 is CASSYAWGETQYF. In nucleotides, the CDR3 is TGTGCCAGCAGTTATGCCTGGGGGGAGACCCAGTACTTC.

This clonotype was detected ten times or more. V usage is TRBV5-6 and J usage is TRBJ2-7; 8 bases agree with TRBD1. J gave up 3 bases and V 3 bases, and 5 bases lay outside the gene matches. This CDR3 has 14 residues. Germline CDR1 is SGHDT and CDR2 is YYEEEE. The chain's CDR3 is CASSYGQGHYEQYF. The DNA for the CDR3 is TGTGCCAGCAGCTATGGACAGGGCCACTACGAGCAGTACTTC.

This clonotype was detected many times. This chain connects TRBV6-5 to TRBJ2-1, with 9 bases that match TRBD2. CDR1 and CDR2 from the germline V gene are MNHEY and SVGAGI. The CDR3 is made up of 17 amino acids. Trimming at V came to 2 bases and at J to 4 bases, leaving 9 bases not matched to a gene. The CDR3 sequence: CASSYLPATSGYNEQFF. CDR3 DNA sequence: TGTGCCAGCAGTTACCTCCCGGCGACTAGCGGTTACAATGAGCAGTTCTTC.

This chain uses TRBV7-6 with TRBJ2-3, with 9 bases matching TRBD1. Germline V lookup: CDR1 SGHVS, CDR2 FNYEAQ. The CDR3 spans 18 residues. Trimming cost V 5 bases and J 5 bases; bases outside gene matches: 17. The CDR3 bases are TGTGCCAGCAGCGTGAGGACAGGGGAGCCTCAAAGGGAAGATACGCAGTATTTT. Amino acid sequence: CASSVRTGEPQREDTQYF.

This clonotype was counted between two and nine times. This chain links TRBV12-3 or TRBV12-4 with TRBJ2-5, with 9 bases aligning to TRBD2. Germline trimming cut 0 bases from V and 7 bases from J; bases unmatched to any gene: 12. There are 17 residues in the CDR3. Here the CDR3 reads CASSLARSSGEEGTQYF. The CDR3 DNA sequence: TGTGCCAGCAGTTTAGCGCGGTCTAGCGGGGAGGAGGGGACCCAGTACTTC.